This T cell receptor beta chain came from a study of T cell responses to AZD1222 COVID-19 vaccine. Study overall: Second doses were pooled across both intervals (about 4 or about 12 weeks).

TCRdb keeps only in-frame clones here, not all; method: immunoSEQ multiplex PCR. The sample carries about 120,000 clones, 80% to 90% recorded once. Concerning this clone: No antigen is known for it.

J was trimmed by 4 bases and V by 3 bases; bases with no gene match: 4. The CDR3 covers 15 residues. CDR1 and CDR2 (germline): GTSNPN, SVGIG (reference sequence). Study-wide points: Spike-specific TCR breadth and depth went up after people got two AZD1222 doses. Clonal diversity was possibly underestimated, and white British individuals and females predominated among donors.

The TCR comes from an adult in good health. Sequenced material: peripheral blood, taken on day 0 of AZD1222 vaccination. This sequence joins TRBV30 and TRBJ2-2; 11 bases align to TRBD2. This CDR3 is CAWSDGLAGTGELFF. CDR3 sequence (DNA): TGTGCCTGGAGCGACGGACTAGCGGGCACCGGGGAGCTGTTTTTT.